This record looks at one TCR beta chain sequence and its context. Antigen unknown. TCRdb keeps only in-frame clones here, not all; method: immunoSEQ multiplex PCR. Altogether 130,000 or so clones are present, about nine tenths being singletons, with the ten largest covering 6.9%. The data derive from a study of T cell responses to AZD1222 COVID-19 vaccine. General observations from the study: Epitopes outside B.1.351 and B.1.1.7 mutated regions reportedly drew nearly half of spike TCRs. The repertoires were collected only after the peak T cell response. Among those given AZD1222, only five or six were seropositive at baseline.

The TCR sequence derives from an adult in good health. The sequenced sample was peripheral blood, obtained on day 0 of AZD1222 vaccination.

The CDR3 nucleotides read TGCGCCAGCAGCCAATACAGCGGGGGGGCCGGAAGCACAGATACGCAGTATTTT. It codes for CASSQYSGGAGSTDTQYF. The chain couples TRBV4-3 to TRBJ2-3, with 10 bases lining up with TRBD2. CDR3 length: 18 residues. Germline loops: CDR1 LGHNA, CDR2 YSLEER. With V trimmed by 2 bases and J by 0 bases, 8 bases remained unmatched.